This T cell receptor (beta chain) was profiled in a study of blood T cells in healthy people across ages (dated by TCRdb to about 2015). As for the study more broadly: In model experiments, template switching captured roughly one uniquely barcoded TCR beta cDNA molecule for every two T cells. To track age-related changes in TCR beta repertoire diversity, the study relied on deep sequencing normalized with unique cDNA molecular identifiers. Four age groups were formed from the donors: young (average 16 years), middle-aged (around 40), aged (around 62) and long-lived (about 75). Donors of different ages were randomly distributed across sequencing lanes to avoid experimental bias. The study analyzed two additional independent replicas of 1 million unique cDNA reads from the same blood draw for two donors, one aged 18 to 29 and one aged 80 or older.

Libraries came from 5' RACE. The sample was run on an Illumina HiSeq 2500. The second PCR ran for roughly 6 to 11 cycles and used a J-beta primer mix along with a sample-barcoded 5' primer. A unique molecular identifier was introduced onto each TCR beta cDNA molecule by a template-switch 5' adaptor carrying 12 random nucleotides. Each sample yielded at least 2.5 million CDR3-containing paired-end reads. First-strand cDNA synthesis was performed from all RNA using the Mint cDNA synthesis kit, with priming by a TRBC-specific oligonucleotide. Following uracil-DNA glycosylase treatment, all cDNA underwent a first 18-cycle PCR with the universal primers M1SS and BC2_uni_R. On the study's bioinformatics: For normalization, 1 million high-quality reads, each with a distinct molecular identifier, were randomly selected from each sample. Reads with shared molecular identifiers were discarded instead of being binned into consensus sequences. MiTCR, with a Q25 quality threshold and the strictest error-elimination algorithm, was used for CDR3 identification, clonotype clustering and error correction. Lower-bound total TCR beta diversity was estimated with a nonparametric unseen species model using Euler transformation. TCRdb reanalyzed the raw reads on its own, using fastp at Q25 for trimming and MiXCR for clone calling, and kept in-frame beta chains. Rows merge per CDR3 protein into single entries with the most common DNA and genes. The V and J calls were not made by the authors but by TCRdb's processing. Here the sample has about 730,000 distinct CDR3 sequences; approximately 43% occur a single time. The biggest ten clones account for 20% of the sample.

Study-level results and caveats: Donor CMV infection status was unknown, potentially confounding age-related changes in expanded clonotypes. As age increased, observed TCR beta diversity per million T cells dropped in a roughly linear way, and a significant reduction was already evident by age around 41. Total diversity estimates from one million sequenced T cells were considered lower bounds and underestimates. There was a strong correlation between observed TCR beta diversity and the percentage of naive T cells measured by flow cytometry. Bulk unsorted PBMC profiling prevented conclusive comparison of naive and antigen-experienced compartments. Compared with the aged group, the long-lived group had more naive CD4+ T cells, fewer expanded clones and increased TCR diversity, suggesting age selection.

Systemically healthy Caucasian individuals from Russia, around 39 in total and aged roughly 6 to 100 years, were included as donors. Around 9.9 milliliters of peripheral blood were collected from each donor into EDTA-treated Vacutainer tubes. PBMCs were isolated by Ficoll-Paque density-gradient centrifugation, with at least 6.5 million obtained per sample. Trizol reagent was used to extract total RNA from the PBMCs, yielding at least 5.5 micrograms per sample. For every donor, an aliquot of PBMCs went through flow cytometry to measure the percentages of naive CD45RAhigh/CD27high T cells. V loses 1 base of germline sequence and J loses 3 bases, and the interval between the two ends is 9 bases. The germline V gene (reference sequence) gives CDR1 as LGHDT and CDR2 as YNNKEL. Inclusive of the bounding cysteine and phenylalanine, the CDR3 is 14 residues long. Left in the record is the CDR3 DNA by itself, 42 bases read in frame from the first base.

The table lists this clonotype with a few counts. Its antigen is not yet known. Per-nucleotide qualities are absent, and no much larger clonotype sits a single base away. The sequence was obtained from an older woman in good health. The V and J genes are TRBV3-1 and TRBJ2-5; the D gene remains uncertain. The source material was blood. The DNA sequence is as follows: TGTGCCAGCAGCCAAGGACGGCAGGAAGAGACCCAGTACTTC. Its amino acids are CASSQGRQEETQYF.